Presented here are 8 T cell receptor beta chains from one specimen sequenced in a study of blood T cell repertoires in COVID-19. Assay: immunoSEQ multiplex PCR; the TCRdb copy retains only in-frame clones and omits some. The table lists about 200,000 clones, around four fifths of them singletons. The sequencing input was peripheral blood. The receptors shown here come from a woman in her forties or fifties with acute or convalescent COVID-19.

The chain is built from TRBV18 and TRBJ2-3; 9 bases map to TRBD1. V trimming: 0 bases; J trimming: 4 bases; junction bases outside the gene matches: 8. CDR1 is KGHSH, CDR2 LQKENI, per germline. CDR3 length: 17 amino acids. CDR3 residues: CASSPPVSRQGADTQYF. DNA of the CDR3: TGTGCCAGCTCACCACCGGTGAGCAGACAGGGGGCAGATACGCAGTATTTT.

The V and J genes are TRBV27 and TRBJ2-1; TRBD1 is a possible D gene (6 bases). This CDR3 contains 12 residues. Trimming removed 4 bases from V and 5 bases from J, with 6 bases in between. Germline CDR1 and CDR2: MNHEY and SMNVEV (reference sequence). The CDR3, as DNA: TGTGCCAGCAGTTCAGGGGACAATGAGCAGTTCTTC. The encoded protein is CASSSGDNEQFF.

This chain uses TRBV6-6 with TRBJ1-2; D call uncertain. Deletions cut 7 bases from V and 0 bases from J, with 12 bases between. Per germline, CDR1 MNHNY and CDR2 SVGAGI (reference sequence). CDR3 size: 14 residues. The CDR3 here is CASTPQPTNYGYTF. For the CDR3, the DNA is TGTGCCAGCACCCCCCAACCTACTAACTATGGCTACACCTTC.

Remarks on this clone: Mismatch with germline at one junction end may stem from a read error. This chain connects TRBV12-3 or TRBV12-4 to TRBJ1-5; tentatively, D is TRBD1 (6 bases). The CDR3 spans 13 residues. This CDR3 reads CASSLEQGQPQHF. The CDR3 nucleotides are TGTGCCAGCAGCTTAGAACAGGGTCAGCCCCAGCATTTT.

The chain combines TRBV13 with TRBJ1-3; D is ambiguous. The CDR3 contains 15 residues. CDR1 is PRHDT, CDR2 FYEKMQ, per germline (reference sequence). Trimming stripped 1 base from V and 4 bases from J, with 11 bases between. The DNA for the CDR3 is TGTGCCAGCAGCTTAGTTCAGGCCGGAGGAAACACCATATATTTT. This gives the protein CASSLVQAGGNTIYF.

The gene calls are TRBV6-1 and TRBJ2-6, with TRBD1 matching over 9 bases. Germline V gene data show CDR1 as MNHNS and CDR2 as SASEGT. Trimming took 5 bases from V and 11 from J; bases not matched to a gene: 10. CDR3 length: 15 amino acids. CDR3: CASSQGGTGFYVLTF. CDR3 DNA: TGTGCCAGCAGTCAAGGGGGGACAGGGTTTTACGTCCTGACTTTC.

The gene calls are TRBV18 and TRBJ2-1, with TRBD2 matching 11 bases. The CDR3 runs to 15 residues. The germline gives CDR1 KGHSH, CDR2 LQKENI. The J segment lost 1 base and the V segment lost 6 bases, leaving 2 bases of the junction unmatched. This CDR3 is CASSRLAGSYNEQFF. CDR3 nucleotides: TGTGCCAGCTCCCGACTAGCGGGGTCCTACAATGAGCAGTTCTTC. The entire variable domain, with the rest obtained from reference TRBV18 and TRBJ2-1, is as follows: NAGVMQNPRHLVRRRGQEARLRCSPMKGHSHVYWYRQLPEEGLKFMVYLQKENIIDESGMPKERFSAEFPKEGPSILRIQQVVRGDSAAYFCASSRLAGSYNEQFFGPGTRLTVL.

V is TRBV3-1 (or the pseudogene TRBV3-2) and J is TRBJ2-3; the match to TRBD2 covers 14 bases. V gave up 0 bases and J gave up 10 bases; unmatched junction bases: 6. Looked up from germline, CDR1 is LGHDT and CDR2 is YNNKEL (reference sequence). The CDR3 runs 16 residues. The CDR3: CASSQERTSGRQAQYF. The CDR3 region has the DNA TGTGCCAGCAGCCAAGAACGGACTAGCGGGAGGCAGGCGCAGTATTTT.